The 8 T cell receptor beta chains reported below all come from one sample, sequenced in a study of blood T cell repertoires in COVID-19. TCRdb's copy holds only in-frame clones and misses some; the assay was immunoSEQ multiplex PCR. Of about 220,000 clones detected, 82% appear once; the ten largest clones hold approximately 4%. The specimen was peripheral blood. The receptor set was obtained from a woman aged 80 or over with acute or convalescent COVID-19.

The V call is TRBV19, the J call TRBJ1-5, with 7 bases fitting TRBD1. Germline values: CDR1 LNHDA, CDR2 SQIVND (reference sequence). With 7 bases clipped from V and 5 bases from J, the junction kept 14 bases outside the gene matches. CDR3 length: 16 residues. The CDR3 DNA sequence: TGTGCCAGTACCCCGAGGAAGGACAGGCGTTATCAGCCCCAGCATTTT. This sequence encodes CASTPRKDRRYQPQHF.

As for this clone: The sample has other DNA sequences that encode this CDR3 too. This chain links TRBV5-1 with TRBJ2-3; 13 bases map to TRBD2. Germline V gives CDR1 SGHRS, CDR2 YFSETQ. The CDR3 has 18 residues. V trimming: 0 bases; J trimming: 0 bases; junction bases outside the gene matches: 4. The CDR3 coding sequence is TGCGCCAGCAGCTTGGGACTAGCGGGGGGTCCCAGCACAGATACGCAGTATTTT. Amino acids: CASSLGLAGGPSTDTQYF.

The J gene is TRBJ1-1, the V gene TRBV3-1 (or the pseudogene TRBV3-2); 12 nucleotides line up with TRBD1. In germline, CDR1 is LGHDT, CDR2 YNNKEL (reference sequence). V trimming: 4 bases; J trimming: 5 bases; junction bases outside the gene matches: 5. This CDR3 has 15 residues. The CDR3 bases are TGTGCCAGCAGCCGGGACAGGGGGCGGAATACTGAAGCTTTCTTT. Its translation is CASSRDRGRNTEAFF.

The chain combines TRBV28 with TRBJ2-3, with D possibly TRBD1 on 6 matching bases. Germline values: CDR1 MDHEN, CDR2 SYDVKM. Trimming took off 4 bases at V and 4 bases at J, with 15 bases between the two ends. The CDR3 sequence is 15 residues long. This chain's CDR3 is CASSSTGKFADTQYF. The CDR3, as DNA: TGTGCCAGCAGTTCAACAGGGAAATTCGCAGATACGCAGTATTTT.

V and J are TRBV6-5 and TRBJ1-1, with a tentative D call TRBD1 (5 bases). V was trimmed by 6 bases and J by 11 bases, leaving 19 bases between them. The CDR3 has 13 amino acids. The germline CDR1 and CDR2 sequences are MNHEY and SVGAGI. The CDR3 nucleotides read TGTGCCAGCAGGGGTGACACAGGCAGAACGGCTTTCTTT. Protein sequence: CASRGDTGRTAFF.

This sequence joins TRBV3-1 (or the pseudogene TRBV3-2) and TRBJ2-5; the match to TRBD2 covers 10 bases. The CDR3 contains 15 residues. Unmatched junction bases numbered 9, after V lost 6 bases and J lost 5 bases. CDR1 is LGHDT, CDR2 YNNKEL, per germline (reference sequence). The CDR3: CASRQRAGGLETQYF. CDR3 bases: TGTGCCAGCAGGCAGAGAGCGGGGGGGCTTGAGACCCAGTACTTC.

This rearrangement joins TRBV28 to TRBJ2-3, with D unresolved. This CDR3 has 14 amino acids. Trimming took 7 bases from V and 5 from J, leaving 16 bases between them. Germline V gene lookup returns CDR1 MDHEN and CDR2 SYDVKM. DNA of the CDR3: TGTGCCAGCACCCGACAAGGTGTCGTAGATACGCAGTATTTT. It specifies CASTRQGVVDTQYF.

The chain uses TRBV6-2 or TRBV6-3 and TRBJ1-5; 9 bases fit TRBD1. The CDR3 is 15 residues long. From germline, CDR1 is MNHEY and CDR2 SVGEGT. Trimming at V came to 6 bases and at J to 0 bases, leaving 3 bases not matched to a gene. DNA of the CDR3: TGTGCCAGCAGCAGGGACAGGGATAGCAATCAGCCCCAGCATTTT. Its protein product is CASSRDRDSNQPQHF.